Listed here are 5 T cell receptor beta chains from one sample, sequenced in a study of PD-L1 blockade in urothelial cancer. TCRdb's copy holds only in-frame clones and misses some; the assay was immunoSEQ multiplex PCR. Among about 46,000 clones listed, around 85% were seen once. This sample's time point: peripheral blood 6 weeks after treatment start. The sequencing here drew on PBMCs, taken around atezolizumab (anti-PD-L1) treatment. Every receptor here comes from a man between 50 and 59 years old with urothelial cancer.

The chain links TRBV5-6 to TRBJ1-5, with 9 bases aligning to TRBD1. This CDR3 spans 17 amino acids. J was trimmed by 1 base and V by 9 bases; bases with no gene match: 14. Germline V gives CDR1 SGHDT, CDR2 YYEEEE. The CDR3, as DNA: TGTGCCATTTGGGACCCGGGACAGGGTTTAAGCAATCAGCCCCAGCATTTT. Translating it yields CAIWDPGQGLSNQPQHF. The whole variable domain, remainder taken from reference TRBV5-6 and TRBJ1-5, is DAGVTQSPTHLIKTRGQQVTLRCSPKSGHDTVSWYQQALGQGPQFIFQYYEEEERQRGNFPDRFSGHQFPNYSSELNVNALLLGDSALYLCAIWDPGQGLSNQPQHFGDGTRLSIL.

The rearrangement joins TRBV9 to TRBJ2-2, with TRBD2 as a possible D gene (6 bases). Trimming pared 3 bases from V and 5 bases from J, leaving 26 bases between. The length of the CDR3 is 19 residues. The germline CDR1 and CDR2 sequences are SGDLS and YYNGEE. The CDR3 DNA is TGTGCCAGCAGCGCTTTTCACATCTCGGGAGCCGTAAATACCGGGGAGCTGTTTTTT. Translating it yields CASSAFHISGAVNTGELFF.

The sample holds a few counts of this clone. The chain uses TRBV28 and TRBJ2-5, with a tentative D call TRBD2 (7 bases). V was trimmed by 7 bases and J by 3 bases, leaving 15 bases between them. The CDR3 consists of 14 residues. CDR1 is MDHEN and CDR2 is SYDVKM in the germline V gene. The CDR3 region has the DNA TGTGCCAGCAACCGCGGGGGCCAGAAAGAGACCCAGTACTTC. Its protein is CASNRGGQKETQYF.

The J gene is TRBJ1-1, the V gene TRBV5-8; possible D gene TRBD1, 5 bases. V was shortened by 5 bases and J by 6 bases, with 17 bases between the two germline ends. CDR3 size: 14 residues. Per the germline V gene, CDR1 is SGHTS and CDR2 is YDEGEE. CDR3 region: CASSSGRGGAEAFF. DNA of the CDR3: TGTGCCAGCAGTTCCGGGCGGGGGGGGGCTGAAGCTTTCTTT.

V is TRBV7-9 and J is TRBJ2-7; D unclear. Germline V gene data show CDR1 as SEHNR and CDR2 as FQNEAQ (reference sequence). V lost 6 bases, J lost 6 bases, and 18 bases lay in between. The CDR3 runs to 14 residues. The CDR3 loop is CASRPLSTTGEQYF. The CDR3 region has the DNA TGTGCCAGCAGACCTCTCTCTACTACTGGCGAGCAGTACTTC.